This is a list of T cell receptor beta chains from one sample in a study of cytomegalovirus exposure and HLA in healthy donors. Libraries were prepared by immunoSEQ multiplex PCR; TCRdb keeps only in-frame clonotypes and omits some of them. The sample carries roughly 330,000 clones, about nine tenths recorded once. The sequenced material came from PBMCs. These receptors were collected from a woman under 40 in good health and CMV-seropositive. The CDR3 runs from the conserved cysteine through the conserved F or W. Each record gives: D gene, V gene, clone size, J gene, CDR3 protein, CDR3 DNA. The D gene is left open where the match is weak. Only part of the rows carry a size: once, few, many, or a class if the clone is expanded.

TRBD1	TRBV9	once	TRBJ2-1	CASSVTGQGIYNEQFF	TGTGCCAGCAGCGTAACTGGACAGGGGATTTACAATGAGCAGTTCTTC
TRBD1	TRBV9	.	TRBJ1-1	CASSSPTDRGSTEAFF	TGTGCCAGCAGCTCCCCCACCGACAGGGGTAGCACTGAAGCTTTCTTT
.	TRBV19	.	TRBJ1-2	CASSWENYGYTF	TGTGCCAGTAGCTGGGAGAACTATGGCTACACCTTC
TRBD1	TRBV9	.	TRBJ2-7	CASSVADRVHEQYF	TGTGCCAGCAGCGTAGCGGACAGGGTGCACGAGCAGTACTTC
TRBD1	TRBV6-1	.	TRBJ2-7	CASSETGSYEQYF	TGTGCCAGCAGTGAGACAGGGTCCTACGAGCAGTACTTC
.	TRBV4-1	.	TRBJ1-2	CASSPDGSQVGYTF	TGCGCCAGCAGCCCAGATGGGAGTCAAGTTGGCTACACCTTC
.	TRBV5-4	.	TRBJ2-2	CASSGGFGDTGELFF	TGTGCCAGCAGCGGAGGGTTCGGGGACACCGGGGAGCTGTTTTTT
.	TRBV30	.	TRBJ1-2	CAWSSVAAGANYGYTF	TGTGCCTGGAGTTCGGTTGCGGCAGGGGCGAACTATGGCTACACCTTC
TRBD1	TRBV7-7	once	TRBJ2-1	CASSPDRGNEQFF	TGTGCCAGCAGCCCCGACAGGGGTAATGAGCAGTTCTTC
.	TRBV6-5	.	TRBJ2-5	CASSYARGGTQYF	TGTGCCAGCAGTTACGCTCGGGGAGGGACCCAGTACTTC
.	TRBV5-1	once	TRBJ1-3	CASSNKTGTGNTIYF	TGCGCCAGCAGCAACAAAACAGGGACTGGAAACACCATATATTTT
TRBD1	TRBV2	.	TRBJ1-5	CASRGQGVRLQPQHF	TGTGCCAGCAGGGGACAGGGTGTTCGATTACAGCCCCAGCATTTT
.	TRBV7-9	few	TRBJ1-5	CASSLEAGGFGNQPQHF	TGTGCCAGCAGCTTAGAGGCGGGGGGATTCGGCAATCAGCCCCAGCATTTT
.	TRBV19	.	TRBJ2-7	CASGDISYEQYF	TGTGCCAGTGGGGACATCTCCTACGAGCAGTACTTC
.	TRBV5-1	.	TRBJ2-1	CASSLVGGVGVGDDEQFF	TGCGCCAGCAGCTTGGTAGGGGGAGTGGGAGTAGGCGATGATGAGCAGTTCTTC
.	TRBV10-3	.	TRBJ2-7	CAISDQTPYEQYF	TGTGCCATCAGTGACCAGACTCCATACGAGCAGTACTTC
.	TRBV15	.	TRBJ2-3	CATMRRAFTDTQYF	TGTGCCACCATGAGGCGGGCCTTCACAGATACGCAGTATTTT
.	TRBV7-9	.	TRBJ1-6	CASSHDRSNSPLHF	TGTGCCAGCAGTCACGACAGGTCCAATTCACCCCTCCACTTT
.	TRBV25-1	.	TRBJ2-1	CASSEASPLPPHEQFF	TGTGCCAGCAGTGAGGCCTCACCGCTCCCCCCCCATGAGCAGTTCTTC
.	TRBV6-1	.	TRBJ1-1	CASSEGRGTEAFF	TGTGCCAGCAGTGAGGGCAGGGGCACTGAAGCTTTCTTT
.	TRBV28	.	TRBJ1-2	CASSFMEQNYGYTF	TGTGCCAGCAGTTTCATGGAACAGAACTATGGCTACACCTTC
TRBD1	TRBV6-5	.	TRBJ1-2	CASSKGQALWGTF	TGTGCCAGCAGTAAAGGACAGGCTCTTTGGGGCACCTTC
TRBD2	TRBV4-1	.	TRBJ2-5	CASSQGGLWETQYF	TGCGCCAGCAGCCAAGGGGGACTATGGGAGACCCAGTACTTC
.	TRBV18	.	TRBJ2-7	CASSPDPVGIYEQYF	TGTGCCAGCTCACCAGACCCTGTAGGGATCTACGAGCAGTACTTC
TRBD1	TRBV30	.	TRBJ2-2	CAWSEGQGATGELFF	TGTGCCTGGAGTGAGGGACAGGGGGCCACCGGGGAGCTGTTTTTT
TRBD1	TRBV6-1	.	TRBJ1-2	CASSEPGQGDGYTF	TGTGCCAGCAGTGAACCGGGACAGGGAGATGGCTACACCTTC
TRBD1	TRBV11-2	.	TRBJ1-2	CASSLRTGFIGYTF	TGTGCCAGCAGCCTCAGGACAGGCTTTATCGGCTACACCTTC
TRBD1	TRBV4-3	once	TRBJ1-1	CASSQDGGTEEAFF	TGCGCCAGCAGCCAAGATGGAGGGACAGAGGAAGCTTTCTTT
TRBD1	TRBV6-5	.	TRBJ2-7	CASSYGDRGTYEQYF	TGTGCCAGCAGTTACGGGGACAGGGGGACCTACGAGCAGTACTTC
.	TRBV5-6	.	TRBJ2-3	CASSTGRSTDTQYF	TGTGCCAGCAGCACGGGTAGGTCCACAGATACGCAGTATTTT
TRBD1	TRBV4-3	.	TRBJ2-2	CASSQEARGQGGELFF	TGCGCCAGCAGCCAAGAAGCCAGGGGGCAGGGCGGGGAGCTGTTTTTT
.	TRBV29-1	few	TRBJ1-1	CSVDSRRGAFF	TGCAGCGTTGATTCGAGGCGAGGAGCTTTCTTT
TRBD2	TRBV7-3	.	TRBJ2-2	CASSLRPSGSPNTGELFF	TGTGCCAGCAGCTTAAGGCCTAGCGGGTCGCCGAACACCGGGGAGCTGTTTTTT
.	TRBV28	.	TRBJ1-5	CASTLDGVINQPQHF	TGTGCCAGCACCCTGGACGGAGTTATTAATCAGCCCCAGCATTTT
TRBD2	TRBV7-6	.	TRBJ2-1	CASSLEVAGGSYNEQFF	TGTGCCAGCAGCTTAGAAGTCGCGGGAGGCAGTTACAATGAGCAGTTCTTC
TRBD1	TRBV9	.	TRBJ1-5	CASSVGTGVSNQPQHF	TGTGCCAGCAGCGTAGGGACAGGGGTTAGCAATCAGCCCCAGCATTTT
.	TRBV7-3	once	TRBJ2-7	CASSLISGLSYEQYF	TGTGCCAGCAGCTTAATATCTGGGCTTAGCTACGAGCAGTACTTC
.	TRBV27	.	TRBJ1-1	CASSRGPEAFF	TGTGCCAGCAGTAGGGGCCCTGAAGCTTTCTTT
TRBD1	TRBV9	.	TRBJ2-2	CASSSGTGTGELFF	TGTGCCAGCAGCTCTGGGACAGGGACCGGGGAGCTGTTTTTT
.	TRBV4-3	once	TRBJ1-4	CASSPHRVSSGLNEKLFF	TGCGCCAGCAGCCCACATCGGGTCTCTAGCGGTCTTAATGAAAAACTGTTTTTT
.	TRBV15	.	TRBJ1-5	CATSRDGVPDGWNSNQPQHF	TGTGCCACCAGCAGAGACGGCGTTCCGGACGGTTGGAATAGCAATCAGCCCCAGCATTTT
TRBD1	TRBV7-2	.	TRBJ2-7	CASSLAGTGTYYEQYF	TGTGCCAGCAGCTTAGCAGGGACAGGGACCTACTACGAGCAGTACTTC
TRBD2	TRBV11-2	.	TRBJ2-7	CASSLEASGRVREQYF	TGTGCCAGCAGTCTAGAGGCTAGCGGGAGGGTGCGGGAGCAGTACTTC
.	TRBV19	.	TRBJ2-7	CASSDSSSYEQYF	TGTGCCAGTAGTGACTCTAGCTCCTACGAGCAGTACTTC
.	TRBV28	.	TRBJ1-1	CASSLRKVTAFF	TGTGCCAGCAGTCTACGGAAGGTTACGGCTTTCTTT
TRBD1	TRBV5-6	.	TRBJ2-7	CASSHGQGYEQYF	TGTGCCAGCAGCCACGGACAGGGTTACGAGCAGTACTTC
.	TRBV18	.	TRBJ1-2	CASSPPRTPYGYTF	TGTGCCAGCTCACCACCCAGGACACCTTATGGCTACACCTTC
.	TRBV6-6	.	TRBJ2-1	CASSPSDERSYNEQFF	TGTGCCAGCAGTCCCTCAGATGAGCGATCCTACAATGAGCAGTTCTTC
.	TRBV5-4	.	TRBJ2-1	CASSGVGRGISPSNEQFF	TGTGCCAGCAGCGGAGTAGGACGGGGCATCTCACCCAGCAATGAGCAGTTCTTC
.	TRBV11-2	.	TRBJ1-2	CASSLGTGTNYGYTF	TGTGCCAGCAGCTTAGGCACCGGGACAAACTATGGCTACACCTTC
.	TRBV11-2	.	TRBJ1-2	CASSPGDSGYTF	TGTGCCAGCAGCCCAGGGGATTCGGGCTACACCTTC
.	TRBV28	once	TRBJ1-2	CASSLKGDGYTF	TGTGCCAGCAGTTTGAAGGGGGATGGCTACACCTTC
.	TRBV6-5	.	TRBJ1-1	CASRQGSEAFF	TGTGCCAGCAGGCAGGGATCTGAAGCTTTCTTT